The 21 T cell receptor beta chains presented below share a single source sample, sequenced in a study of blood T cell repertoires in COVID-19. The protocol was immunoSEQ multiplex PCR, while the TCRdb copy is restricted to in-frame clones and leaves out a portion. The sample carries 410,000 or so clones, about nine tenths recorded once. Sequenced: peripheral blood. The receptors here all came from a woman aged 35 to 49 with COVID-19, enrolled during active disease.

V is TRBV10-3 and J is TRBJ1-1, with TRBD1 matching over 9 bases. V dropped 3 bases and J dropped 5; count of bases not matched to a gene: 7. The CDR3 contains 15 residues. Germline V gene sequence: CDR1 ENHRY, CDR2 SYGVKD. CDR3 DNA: TGTGCCATCAGTGAAAGCCCCGGGACAGGGACTGAAGCTTTCTTT. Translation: CAISESPGTGTEAFF.

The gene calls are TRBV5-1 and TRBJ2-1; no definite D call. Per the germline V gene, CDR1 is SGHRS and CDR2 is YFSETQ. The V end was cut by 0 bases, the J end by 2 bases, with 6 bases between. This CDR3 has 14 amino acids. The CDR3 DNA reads TGCGCCAGCAGCTTGGTTGCTACCTACAATGAGCAGTTCTTC. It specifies CASSLVATYNEQFF.

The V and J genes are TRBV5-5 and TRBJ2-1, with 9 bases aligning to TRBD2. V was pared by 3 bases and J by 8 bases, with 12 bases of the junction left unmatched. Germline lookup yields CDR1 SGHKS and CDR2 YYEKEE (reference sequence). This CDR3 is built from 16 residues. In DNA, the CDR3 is TGTGCCAGCAGCTCCGACGGGCGGGGGGGCTTGGATGAGCAGTTCTTC. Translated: CASSSDGRGGLDEQFF.

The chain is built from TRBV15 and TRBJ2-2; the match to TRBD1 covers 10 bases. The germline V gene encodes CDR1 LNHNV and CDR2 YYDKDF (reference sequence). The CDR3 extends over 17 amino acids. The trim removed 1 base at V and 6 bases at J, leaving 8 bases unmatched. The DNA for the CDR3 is TGTGCCACCAGCAGAGCAGGCGGGACAGGGGCCGCCGGGGAGCTGTTTTTT. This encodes CATSRAGGTGAAGELFF.

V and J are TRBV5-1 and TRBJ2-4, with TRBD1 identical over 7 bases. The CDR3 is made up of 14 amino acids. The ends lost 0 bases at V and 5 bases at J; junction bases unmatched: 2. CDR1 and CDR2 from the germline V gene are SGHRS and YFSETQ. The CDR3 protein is CASSLAGTENIQYF. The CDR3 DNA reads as TGCGCCAGCAGCTTGGCCGGGACAGAAAACATTCAGTACTTC.

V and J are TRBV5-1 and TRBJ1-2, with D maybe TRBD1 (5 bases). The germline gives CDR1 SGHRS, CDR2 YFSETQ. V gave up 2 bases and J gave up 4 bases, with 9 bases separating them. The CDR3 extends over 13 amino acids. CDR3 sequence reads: CASSFATVYGYTF. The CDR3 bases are TGCGCCAGCAGCTTTGCGACAGTCTATGGCTACACCTTC.

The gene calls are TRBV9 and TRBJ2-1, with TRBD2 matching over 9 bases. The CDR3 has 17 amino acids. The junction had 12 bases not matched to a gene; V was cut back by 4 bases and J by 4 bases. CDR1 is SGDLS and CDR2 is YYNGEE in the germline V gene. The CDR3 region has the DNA TGTGCCAGCAGCCTGCCCCCAGCGGGGGGACGTTACAATGAGCAGTTCTTC. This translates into CASSLPPAGGRYNEQFF.

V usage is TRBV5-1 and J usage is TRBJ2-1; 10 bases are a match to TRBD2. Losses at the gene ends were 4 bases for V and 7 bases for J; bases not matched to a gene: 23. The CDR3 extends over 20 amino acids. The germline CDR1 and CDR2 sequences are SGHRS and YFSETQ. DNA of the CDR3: TGCGCCAGCAGCGAAGGTACAGGGTTAACTAGCGGGACTTCGGGGAATGAGCAGTTCTTC. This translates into CASSEGTGLTSGTSGNEQFF.

The CDR3 DNA is TGTGCCAGCAGTGCAGGAAACTATGGCTACACCTTC. Translation: CASSAGNYGYTF. The chain has TRBV5-6 and TRBJ1-2; D is ambiguous. From germline, CDR1 is SGHDT and CDR2 YYEEEE. The CDR3 spans 12 residues. V was pared by 5 bases and J by 2 bases, with 7 bases between.

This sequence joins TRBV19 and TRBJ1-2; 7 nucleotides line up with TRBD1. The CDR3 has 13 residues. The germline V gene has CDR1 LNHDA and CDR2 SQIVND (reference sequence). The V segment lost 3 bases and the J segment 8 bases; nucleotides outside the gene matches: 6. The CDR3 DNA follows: TGTGCCAGTAGTATGAACAGGGGTCTCGGCTACACCTTC. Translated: CASSMNRGLGYTF. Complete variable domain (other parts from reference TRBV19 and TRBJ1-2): DGGITQSPKYLFRKEGQNVTLSCEQNLNHDAMYWYRQDPGQGLRLIYYSQIVNDFQKGDIAEGYSVSREKKESFPLTVTSAQKNPTAFYLCASSMNRGLGYTFGSGTRLTVV.

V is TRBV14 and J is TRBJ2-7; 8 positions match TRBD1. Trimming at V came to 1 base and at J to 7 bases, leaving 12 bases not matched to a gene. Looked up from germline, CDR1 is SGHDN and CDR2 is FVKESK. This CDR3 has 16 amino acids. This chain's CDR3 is CASSQVQGALSREQYF. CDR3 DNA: TGTGCCAGCAGCCAAGTGCAGGGGGCTCTCTCTCGAGAGCAGTACTTC.

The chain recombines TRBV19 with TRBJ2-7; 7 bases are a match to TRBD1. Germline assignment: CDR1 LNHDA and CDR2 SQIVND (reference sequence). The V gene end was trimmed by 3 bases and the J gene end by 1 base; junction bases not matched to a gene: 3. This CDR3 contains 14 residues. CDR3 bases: TGTGCCAGTAGTATCCAGGGGGTTTCCTACGAGCAGTACTTC. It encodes CASSIQGVSYEQYF.

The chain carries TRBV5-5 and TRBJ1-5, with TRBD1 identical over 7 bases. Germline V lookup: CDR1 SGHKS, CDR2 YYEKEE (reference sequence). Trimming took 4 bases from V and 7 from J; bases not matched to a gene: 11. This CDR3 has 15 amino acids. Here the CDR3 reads CASSRTRDSIQPQHF. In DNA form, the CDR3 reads TGTGCCAGCAGCAGGACCCGGGACAGTATCCAGCCCCAGCATTTT.

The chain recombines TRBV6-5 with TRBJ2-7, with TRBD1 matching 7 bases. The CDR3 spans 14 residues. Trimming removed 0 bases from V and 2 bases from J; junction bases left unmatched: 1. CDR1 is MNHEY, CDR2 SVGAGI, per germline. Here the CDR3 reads CASSYSQGTYEQYF. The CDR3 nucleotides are TGTGCCAGCAGTTACTCACAGGGGACCTACGAGCAGTACTTC.

For the CDR3, the DNA is TGCGCCAGCAGCCGGGACACCGTTAATTCACCCCTCCACTTT. It is translated as CASSRDTVNSPLHF. This chain uses TRBV5-1 with TRBJ1-6, with D maybe TRBD1 (6 bases). Trimming shortened V by 4 bases and J by 6 bases, and 11 bases separated the two germline ends. The CDR3 covers 14 residues. CDR1 and CDR2 (germline): SGHRS, YFSETQ. The variable domain in full, with the rest retrieved from reference TRBV5-1 and TRBJ1-6, is KAGVTQTPRYLIKTRGQQVTLSCSPISGHRSVSWYQQTPGQGLQFLFEYFSETQRNKGNFPGRFSGRQFSNSRSEMNVSTLELGDSALYLCASSRDTVNSPLHFGNGTRLTVT.

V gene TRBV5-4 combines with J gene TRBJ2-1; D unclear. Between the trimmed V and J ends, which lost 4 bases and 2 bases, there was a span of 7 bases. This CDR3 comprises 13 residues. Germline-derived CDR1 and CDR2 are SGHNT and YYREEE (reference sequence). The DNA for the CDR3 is TGTGCCAGCAGCCCTCCTACCTACAATGAGCAGTTCTTC. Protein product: CASSPPTYNEQFF.

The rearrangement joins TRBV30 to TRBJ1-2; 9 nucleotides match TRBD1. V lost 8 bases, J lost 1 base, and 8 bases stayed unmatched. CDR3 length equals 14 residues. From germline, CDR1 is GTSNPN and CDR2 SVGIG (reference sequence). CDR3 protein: CARNRQGGNYGYTF. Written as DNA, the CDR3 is TGTGCCCGAAACCGACAGGGGGGTAACTATGGCTACACCTTC.

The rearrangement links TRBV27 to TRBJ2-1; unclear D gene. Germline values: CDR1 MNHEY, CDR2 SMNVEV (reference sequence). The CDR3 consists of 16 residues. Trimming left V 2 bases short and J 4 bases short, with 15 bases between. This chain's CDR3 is CASSLTPDGVYNEQFF. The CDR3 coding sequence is TGTGCCAGCAGTTTAACCCCAGACGGAGTTTACAATGAGCAGTTCTTC.

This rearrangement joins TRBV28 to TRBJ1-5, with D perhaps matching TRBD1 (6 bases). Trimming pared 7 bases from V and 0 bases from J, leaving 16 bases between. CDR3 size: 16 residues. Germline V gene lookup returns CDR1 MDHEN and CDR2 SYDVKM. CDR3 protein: CASTQIQGLSNQPQHF. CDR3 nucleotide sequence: TGTGCCAGCACTCAGATACAGGGCCTTAGCAATCAGCCCCAGCATTTT.

The CDR3 nucleotides are TGTGCCAGCAGTTTGGGGACAGCAGCCTACAATGAGCAGTTCTTC. Translation: CASSLGTAAYNEQFF. The chain links TRBV27 to TRBJ2-1; 7 nucleotides align to TRBD1. This CDR3 spans 15 amino acids. Trimming cost V 3 bases and J 2 bases; bases outside gene matches: 4. CDR1 and CDR2 (germline): MNHEY, SMNVEV (reference sequence).

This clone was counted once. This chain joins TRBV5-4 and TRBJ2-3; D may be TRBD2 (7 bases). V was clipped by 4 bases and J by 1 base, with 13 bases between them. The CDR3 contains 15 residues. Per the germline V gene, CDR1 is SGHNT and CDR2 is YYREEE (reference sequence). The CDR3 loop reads CASSPIGGGTDTQYF. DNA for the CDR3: TGTGCCAGCAGCCCCATAGGGGGGGGCACAGATACGCAGTATTTT.